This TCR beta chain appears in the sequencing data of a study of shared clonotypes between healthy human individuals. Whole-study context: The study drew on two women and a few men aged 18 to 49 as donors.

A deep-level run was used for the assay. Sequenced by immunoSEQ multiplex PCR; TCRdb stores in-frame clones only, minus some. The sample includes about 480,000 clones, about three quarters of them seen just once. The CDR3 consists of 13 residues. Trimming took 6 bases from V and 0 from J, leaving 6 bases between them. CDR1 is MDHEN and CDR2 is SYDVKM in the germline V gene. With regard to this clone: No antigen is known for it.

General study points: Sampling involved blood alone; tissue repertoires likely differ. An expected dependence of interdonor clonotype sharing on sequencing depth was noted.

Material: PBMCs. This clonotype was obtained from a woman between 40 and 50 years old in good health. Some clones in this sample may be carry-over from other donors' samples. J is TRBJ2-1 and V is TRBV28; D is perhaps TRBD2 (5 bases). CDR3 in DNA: TGTGCCAGCAGGGGGAGCTCCTACAATGAGCAGTTCTTC. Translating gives CASRGSSYNEQFF.